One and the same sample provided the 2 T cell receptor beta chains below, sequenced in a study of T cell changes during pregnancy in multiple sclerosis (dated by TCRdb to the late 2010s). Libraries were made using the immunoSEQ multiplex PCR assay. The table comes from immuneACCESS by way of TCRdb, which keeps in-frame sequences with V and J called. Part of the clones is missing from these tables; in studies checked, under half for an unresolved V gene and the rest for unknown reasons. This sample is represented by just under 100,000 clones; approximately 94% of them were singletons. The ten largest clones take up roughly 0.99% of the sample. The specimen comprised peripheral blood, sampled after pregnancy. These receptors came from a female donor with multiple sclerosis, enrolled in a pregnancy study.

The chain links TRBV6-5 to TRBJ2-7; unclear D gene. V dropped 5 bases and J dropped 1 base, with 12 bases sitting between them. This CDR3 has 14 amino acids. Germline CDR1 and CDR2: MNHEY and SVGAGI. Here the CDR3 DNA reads TGTGCCAGCAGTCTCCGGGTCCGATCCTACGAGCAGTACTTC. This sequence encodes CASSLRVRSYEQYF.

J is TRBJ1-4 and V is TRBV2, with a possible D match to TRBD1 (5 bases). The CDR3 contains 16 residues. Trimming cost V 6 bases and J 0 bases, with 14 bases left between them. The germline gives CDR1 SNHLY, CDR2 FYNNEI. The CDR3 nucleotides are TGTGCCAGCAGAGTATCAGGGTATGCAACTAATGAAAAACTGTTTTTT. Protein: CASRVSGYATNEKLFF.